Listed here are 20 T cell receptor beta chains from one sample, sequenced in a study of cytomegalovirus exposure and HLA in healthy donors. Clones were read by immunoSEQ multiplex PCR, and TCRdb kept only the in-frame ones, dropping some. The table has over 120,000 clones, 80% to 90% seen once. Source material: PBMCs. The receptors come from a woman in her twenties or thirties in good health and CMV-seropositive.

This chain's CDR3 is CATSRDRAGETQYF. Here the CDR3 DNA reads TGTGCCACCAGCAGAGACAGGGCAGGAGAGACCCAGTACTTC. The rearrangement joins TRBV15 to TRBJ2-5; possible D gene TRBD1, 5 bases. The CDR3 covers 14 residues. Germline V lookup: CDR1 LNHNV, CDR2 YYDKDF (reference sequence). Trimming removed 0 bases at V and 4 bases at J, with 9 bases between.

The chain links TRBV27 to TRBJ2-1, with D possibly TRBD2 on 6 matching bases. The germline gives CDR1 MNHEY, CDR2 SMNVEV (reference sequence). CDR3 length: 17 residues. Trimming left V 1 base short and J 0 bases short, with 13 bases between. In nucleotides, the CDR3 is TGTGCCAGCAGTTTATACCCTAGCGCGAGCTCCTACAATGAGCAGTTCTTC. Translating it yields CASSLYPSASSYNEQFF.

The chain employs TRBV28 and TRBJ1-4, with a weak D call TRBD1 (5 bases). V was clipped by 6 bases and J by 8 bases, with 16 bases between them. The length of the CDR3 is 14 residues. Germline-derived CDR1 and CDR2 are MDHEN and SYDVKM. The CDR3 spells CASRVPGRGEKLFF. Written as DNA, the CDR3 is TGTGCCAGCAGGGTACCGGGGCGGGGAGAAAAACTGTTTTTT.

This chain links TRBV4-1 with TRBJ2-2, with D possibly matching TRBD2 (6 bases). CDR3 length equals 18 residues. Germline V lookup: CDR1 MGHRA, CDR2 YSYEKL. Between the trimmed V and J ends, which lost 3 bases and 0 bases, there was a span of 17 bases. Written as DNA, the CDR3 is TGCGCCAGCAGCCAGCGAATCCGGGACTGGCCGAACACCGGGGAGCTGTTTTTT. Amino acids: CASSQRIRDWPNTGELFF.

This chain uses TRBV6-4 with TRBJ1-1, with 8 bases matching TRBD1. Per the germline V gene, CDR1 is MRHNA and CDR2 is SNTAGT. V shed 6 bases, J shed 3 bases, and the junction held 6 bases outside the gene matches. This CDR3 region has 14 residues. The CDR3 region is CASRHRGGDTEAFF. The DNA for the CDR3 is TGTGCCAGCAGGCACAGGGGGGGTGACACTGAAGCTTTCTTT.

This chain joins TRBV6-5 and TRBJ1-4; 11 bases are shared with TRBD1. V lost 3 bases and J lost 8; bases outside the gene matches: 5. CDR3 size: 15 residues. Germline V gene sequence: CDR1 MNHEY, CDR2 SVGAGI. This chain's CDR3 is CASSYGTGGEEKLFF. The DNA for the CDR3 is TGTGCCAGCAGTTATGGGACAGGGGGGGAGGAAAAACTGTTTTTT.

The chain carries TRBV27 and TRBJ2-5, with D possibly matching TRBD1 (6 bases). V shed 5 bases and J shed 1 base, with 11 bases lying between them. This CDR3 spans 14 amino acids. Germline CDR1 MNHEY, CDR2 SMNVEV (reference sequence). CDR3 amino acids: CASSPQGLQETQYF. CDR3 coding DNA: TGTGCCAGCAGTCCTCAGGGGCTCCAAGAGACCCAGTACTTC.

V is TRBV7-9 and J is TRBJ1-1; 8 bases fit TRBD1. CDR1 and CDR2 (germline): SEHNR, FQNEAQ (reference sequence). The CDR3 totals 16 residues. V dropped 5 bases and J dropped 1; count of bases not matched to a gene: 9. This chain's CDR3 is CASSPPGTGTNTEAFF. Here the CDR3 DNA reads TGTGCCAGCAGCCCGCCCGGGACAGGTACGAACACTGAAGCTTTCTTT.

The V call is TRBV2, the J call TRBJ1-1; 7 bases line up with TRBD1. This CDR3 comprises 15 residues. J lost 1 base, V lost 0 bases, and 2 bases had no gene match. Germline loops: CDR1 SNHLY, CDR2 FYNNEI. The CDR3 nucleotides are TGTGCCAGCAGTGAAGCCGCAGGGGGGAACACTGAAGCTTTCTTT. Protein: CASSEAAGGNTEAFF.

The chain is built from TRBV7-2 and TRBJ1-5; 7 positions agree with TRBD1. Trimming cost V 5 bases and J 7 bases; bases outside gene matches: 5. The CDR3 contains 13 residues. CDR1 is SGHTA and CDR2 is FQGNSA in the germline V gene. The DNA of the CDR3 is TGTGCCAGCAGCCCAACAGGGGTCCAGCCCCAGCATTTT. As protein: CASSPTGVQPQHF.

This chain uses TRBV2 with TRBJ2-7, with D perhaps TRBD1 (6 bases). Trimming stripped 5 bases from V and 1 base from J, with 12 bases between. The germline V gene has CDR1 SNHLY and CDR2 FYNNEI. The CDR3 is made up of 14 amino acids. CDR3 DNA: TGTGCCAGCAGTTCCGGGACAATATCCTACGAGCAGTACTTC. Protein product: CASSSGTISYEQYF.

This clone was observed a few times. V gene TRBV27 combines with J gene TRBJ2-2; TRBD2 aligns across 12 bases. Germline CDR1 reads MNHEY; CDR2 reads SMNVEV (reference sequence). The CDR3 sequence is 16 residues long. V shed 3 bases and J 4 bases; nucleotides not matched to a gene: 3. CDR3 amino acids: CASSFRLAGVTGELFF. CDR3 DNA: TGTGCCAGCAGTTTCCGACTAGCGGGAGTCACCGGGGAGCTGTTTTTT.

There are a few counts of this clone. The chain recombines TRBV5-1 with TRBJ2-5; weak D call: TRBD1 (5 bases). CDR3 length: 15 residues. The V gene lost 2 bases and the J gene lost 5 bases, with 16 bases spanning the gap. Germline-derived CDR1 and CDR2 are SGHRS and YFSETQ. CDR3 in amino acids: CASSLLGARAETQYF. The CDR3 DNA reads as TGCGCCAGCAGCTTATTAGGGGCTCGGGCGGAGACCCAGTACTTC.

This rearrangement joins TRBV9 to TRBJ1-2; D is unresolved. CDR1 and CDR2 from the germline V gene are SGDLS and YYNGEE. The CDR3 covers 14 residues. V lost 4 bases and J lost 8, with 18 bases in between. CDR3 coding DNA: TGTGCCAGCAGCCCCCTCGGGCGCTCGGGGGGCTACACCTTC. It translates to CASSPLGRSGGYTF.

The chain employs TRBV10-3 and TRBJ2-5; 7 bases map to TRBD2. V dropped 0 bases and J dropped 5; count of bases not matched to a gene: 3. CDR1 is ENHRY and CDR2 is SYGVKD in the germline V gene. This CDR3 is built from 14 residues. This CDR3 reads CAISESAGFETQYF. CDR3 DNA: TGTGCCATCAGTGAGTCAGCGGGGTTCGAGACCCAGTACTTC.

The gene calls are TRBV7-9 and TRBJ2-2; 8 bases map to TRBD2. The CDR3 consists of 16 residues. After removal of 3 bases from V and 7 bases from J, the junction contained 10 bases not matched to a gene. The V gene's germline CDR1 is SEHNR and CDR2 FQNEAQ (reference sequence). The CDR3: CASSFPRGLEIGELFF. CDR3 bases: TGTGCCAGCAGCTTCCCCAGGGGACTAGAAATCGGGGAGCTGTTTTTT.

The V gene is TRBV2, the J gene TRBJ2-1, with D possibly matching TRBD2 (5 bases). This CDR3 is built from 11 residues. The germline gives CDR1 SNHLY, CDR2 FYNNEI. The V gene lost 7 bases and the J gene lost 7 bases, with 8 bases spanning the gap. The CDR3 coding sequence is TGTGCCAGCATTCGGGGAAATGAGCAGTTCTTC. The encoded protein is CASIRGNEQFF.

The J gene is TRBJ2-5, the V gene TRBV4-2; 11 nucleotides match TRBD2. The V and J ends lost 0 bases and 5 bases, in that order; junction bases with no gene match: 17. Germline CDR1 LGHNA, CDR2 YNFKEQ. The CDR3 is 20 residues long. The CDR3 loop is CASSQEAQRTSGYSRETQYF. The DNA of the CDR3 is TGTGCCAGCAGCCAAGAAGCTCAACGGACTAGCGGGTACAGCCGGGAGACCCAGTACTTC.

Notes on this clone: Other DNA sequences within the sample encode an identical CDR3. Written as DNA, the CDR3 is TGTGCCAGCTCACCAAGCGGCGAGCAGTACTTC. Translated, it gives CASSPSGEQYF. The V call is TRBV18, the J call TRBJ2-7; tentatively, D is TRBD2 (5 bases). Trimming took 2 bases from V and 6 from J, leaving 5 bases between them. This CDR3 is 11 amino acids long. From germline, CDR1 is KGHSH and CDR2 LQKENI.

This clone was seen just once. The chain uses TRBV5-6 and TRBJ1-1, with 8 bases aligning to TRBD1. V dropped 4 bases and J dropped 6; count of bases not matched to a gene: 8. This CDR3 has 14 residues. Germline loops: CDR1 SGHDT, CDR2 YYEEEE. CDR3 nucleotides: TGTGCCAGCAGCCTACAGGGGGTGAGGGCTGAAGCTTTCTTT. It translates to CASSLQGVRAEAFF.